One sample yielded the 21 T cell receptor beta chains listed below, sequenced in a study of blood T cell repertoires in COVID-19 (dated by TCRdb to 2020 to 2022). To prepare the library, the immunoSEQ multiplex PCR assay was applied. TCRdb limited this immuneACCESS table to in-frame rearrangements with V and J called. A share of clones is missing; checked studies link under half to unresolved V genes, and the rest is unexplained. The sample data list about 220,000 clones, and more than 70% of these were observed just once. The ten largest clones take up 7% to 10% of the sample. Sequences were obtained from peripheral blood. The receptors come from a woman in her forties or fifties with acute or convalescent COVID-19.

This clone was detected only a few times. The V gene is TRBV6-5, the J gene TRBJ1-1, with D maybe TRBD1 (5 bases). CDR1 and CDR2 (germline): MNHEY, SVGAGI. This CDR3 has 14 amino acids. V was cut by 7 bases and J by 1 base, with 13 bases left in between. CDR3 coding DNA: TGTGCCAGCACCACGCTGGGGGGGAACACTGAAGCTTTCTTT. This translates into CASTTLGGNTEAFF.

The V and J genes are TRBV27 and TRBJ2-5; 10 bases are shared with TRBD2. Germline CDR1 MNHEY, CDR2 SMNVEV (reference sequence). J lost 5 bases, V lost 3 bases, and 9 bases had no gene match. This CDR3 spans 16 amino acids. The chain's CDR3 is CASSFVTSGVMETQYF. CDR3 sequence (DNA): TGTGCCAGCAGTTTCGTTACTAGCGGGGTGATGGAGACCCAGTACTTC.

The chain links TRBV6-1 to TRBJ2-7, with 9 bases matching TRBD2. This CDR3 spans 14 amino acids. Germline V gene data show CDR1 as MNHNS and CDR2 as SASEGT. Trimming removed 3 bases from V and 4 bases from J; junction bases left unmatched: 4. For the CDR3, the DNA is TGTGCCAGCAGTGATAGCGGGAGTAGGTACGAGCAGTACTTC. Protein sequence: CASSDSGSRYEQYF.

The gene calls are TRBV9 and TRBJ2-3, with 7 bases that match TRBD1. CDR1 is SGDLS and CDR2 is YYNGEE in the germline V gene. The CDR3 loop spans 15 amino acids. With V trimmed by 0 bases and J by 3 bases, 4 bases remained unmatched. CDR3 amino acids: CASSVDEGATDTQYF. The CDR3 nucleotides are TGTGCCAGCAGCGTAGACGAGGGGGCAACAGATACGCAGTATTTT.

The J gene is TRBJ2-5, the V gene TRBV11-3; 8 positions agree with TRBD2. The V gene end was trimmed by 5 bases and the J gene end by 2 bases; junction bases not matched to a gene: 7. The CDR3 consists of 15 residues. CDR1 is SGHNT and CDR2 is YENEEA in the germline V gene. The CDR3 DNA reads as TGTGCCAGCAGCCCGGGGGGGGCCCTTCAAGAGACCCAGTACTTC. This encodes CASSPGGALQETQYF.

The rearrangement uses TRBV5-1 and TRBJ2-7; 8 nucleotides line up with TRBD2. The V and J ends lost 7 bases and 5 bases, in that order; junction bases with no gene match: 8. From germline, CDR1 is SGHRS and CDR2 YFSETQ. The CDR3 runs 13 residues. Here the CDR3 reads CASRGTSEDEQYF. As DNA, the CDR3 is TGCGCCAGCCGGGGGACTAGTGAAGACGAGCAGTACTTC.

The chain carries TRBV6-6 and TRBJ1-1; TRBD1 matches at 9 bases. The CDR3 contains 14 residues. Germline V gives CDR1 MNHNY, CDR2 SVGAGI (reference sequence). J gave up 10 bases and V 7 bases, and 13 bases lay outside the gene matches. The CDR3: CASIPSGTGSLAFF. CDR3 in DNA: TGTGCCAGCATCCCGAGCGGGACAGGGTCCCTAGCTTTCTTT.

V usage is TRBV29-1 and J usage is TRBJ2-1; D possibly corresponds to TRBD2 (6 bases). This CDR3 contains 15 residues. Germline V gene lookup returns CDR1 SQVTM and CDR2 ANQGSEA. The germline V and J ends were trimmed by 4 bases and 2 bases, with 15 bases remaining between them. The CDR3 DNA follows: TGCAGCGTTGTAGGACCGGAGGGGACCTACAATGAGCAGTTCTTC. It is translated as CSVVGPEGTYNEQFF.

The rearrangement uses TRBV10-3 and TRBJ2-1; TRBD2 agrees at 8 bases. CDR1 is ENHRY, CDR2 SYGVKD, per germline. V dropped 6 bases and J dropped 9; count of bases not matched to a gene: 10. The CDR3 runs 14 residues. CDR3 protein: CAISPGRADREQFF. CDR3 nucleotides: TGTGCCATCAGCCCCGGGAGGGCGGACCGTGAGCAGTTCTTC.

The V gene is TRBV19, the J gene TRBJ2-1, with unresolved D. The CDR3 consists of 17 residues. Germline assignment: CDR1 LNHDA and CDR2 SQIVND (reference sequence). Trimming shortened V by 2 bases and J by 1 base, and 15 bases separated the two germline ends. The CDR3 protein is CASSITGARVSYNEQFF. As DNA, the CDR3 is TGTGCCAGTAGTATAACCGGCGCCCGGGTATCCTACAATGAGCAGTTCTTC.

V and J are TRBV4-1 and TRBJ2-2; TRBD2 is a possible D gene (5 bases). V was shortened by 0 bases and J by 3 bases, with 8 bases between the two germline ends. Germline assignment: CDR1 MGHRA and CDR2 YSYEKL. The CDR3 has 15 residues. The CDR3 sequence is CASSQEAAYTGELFF. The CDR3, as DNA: TGCGCCAGCAGCCAAGAAGCGGCCTACACCGGGGAGCTGTTTTTT.

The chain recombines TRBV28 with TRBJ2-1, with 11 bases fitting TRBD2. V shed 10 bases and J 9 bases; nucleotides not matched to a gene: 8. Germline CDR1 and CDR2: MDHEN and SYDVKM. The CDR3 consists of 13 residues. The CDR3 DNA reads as TGTGCCACACATAGCGGGAGGGGGGGTGAGCAGTTCTTC. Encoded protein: CATHSGRGGEQFF.

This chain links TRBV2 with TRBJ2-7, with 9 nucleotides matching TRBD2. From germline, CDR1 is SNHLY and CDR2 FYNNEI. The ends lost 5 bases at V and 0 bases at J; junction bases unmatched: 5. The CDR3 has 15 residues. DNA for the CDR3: TGTGCCAGCAGTCCTAGCGGGAAGAGCTCCTACGAGCAGTACTTC. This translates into CASSPSGKSSYEQYF.

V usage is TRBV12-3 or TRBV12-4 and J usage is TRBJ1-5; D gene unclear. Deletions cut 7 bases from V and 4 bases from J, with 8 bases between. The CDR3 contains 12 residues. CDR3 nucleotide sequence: TGTGCCAGCAAGCTACAGAATCAGCCCCAGCATTTT. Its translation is CASKLQNQPQHF.

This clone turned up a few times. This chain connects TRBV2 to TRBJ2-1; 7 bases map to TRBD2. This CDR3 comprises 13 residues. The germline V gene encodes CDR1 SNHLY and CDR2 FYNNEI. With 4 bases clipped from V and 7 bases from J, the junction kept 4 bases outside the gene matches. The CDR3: CASSGGLGNEQFF. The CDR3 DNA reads TGTGCCAGCAGTGGCGGACTAGGGAATGAGCAGTTCTTC.

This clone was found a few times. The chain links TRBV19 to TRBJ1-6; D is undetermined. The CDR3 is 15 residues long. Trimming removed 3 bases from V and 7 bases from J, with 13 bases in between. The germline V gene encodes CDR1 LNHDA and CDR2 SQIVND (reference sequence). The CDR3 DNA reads TGTGCCAGTAGTATCGCGGCATATGGAAATTCACCCCTCCACTTT. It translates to CASSIAAYGNSPLHF.

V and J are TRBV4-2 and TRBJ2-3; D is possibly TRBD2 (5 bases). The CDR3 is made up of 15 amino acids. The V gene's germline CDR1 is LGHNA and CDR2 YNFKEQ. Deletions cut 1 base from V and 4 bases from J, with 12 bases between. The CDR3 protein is CASSQGLADADTQYF. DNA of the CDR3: TGTGCCAGCAGCCAAGGTCTAGCAGACGCAGATACGCAGTATTTT.

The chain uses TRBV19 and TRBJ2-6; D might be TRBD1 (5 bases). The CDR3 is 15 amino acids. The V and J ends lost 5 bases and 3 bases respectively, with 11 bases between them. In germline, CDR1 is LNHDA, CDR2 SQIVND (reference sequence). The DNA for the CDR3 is TGTGCCAGTAGTCCTCAGGGTGGTGGGGCCAACGTCCTGACTTTC. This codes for CASSPQGGGANVLTF.

The CDR3 is CASSTRTSGTDTQYF. In DNA form, the CDR3 reads TGTGCCAGCAGCACCCGGACTAGCGGCACAGATACGCAGTATTTT. The V and J genes are TRBV13 and TRBJ2-3; 9 bases are a match to TRBD2. The length of the CDR3 is 15 residues. J lost 1 base, V lost 5 bases, and 4 bases had no gene match. CDR1 PRHDT and CDR2 FYEKMQ come from the germline V gene (reference sequence).

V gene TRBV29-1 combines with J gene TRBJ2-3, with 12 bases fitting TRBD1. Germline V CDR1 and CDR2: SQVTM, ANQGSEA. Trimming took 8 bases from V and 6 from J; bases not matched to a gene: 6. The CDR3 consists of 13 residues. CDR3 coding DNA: TGCAGCTCGGGACAGGGGGCCGGGGATACGCAGTATTTT. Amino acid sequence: CSSGQGAGDTQYF.

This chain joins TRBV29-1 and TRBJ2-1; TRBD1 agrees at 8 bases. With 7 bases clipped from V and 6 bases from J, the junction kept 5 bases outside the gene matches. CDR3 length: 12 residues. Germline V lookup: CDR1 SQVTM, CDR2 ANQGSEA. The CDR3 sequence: CSASGQGNEQFF. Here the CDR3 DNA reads TGCAGCGCCTCTGGACAGGGCAATGAGCAGTTCTTC.